A selection of T cell receptor beta chains follows, all from one sample in a study of CD8+ T cells in alopecia areata. Sequencing used immunoSEQ multiplex PCR; TCRdb keeps in-frame clones, though not all of them. The sample lists around 65,000 clones, under 55% occurring once. The material sequenced was CD8+ T cells sorted from blood, taken at week 0. These receptors originate from a human donor with alopecia areata. Both conserved end residues are part of each CDR3. Fields, in order: clone size, D gene, J gene, V gene, CDR3 DNA, CDR3 protein. The D gene is left open where the match is weak. Expanded clones get a size class; other rows say once, few or many, or leave the size out.

abundance: -; d_gene: TRBD2; j_gene: TRBJ2-7; v_gene: TRBV27; CDR3nt: TGTGCCAGCAGTTTATCGAATCGGGGGGCCTACGAGCAGTACTTC; CDR3aa: CASSLSNRGAYEQYF
abundance: -; d_gene: TRBD2; j_gene: TRBJ2-3; v_gene: TRBV7-9; CDR3nt: TGTGCCAGCAGCTTAGTTGGACTAGCGGGAGCAGATACGCAGTATTTT; CDR3aa: CASSLVGLAGADTQYF
abundance: -; d_gene: -; j_gene: TRBJ2-7; v_gene: TRBV7-8; CDR3nt: TGTGCCAGCAGCTTAGCAGGGTTCGTAGACGACGAGCAGTACTTC; CDR3aa: CASSLAGFVDDEQYF
abundance: few; d_gene: TRBD2; j_gene: TRBJ2-7; v_gene: TRBV6-1; CDR3nt: TGTGCCAGCAGTGTGAGCGGGATCAACGAGCAGTACTTC; CDR3aa: CASSVSGINEQYF
abundance: -; d_gene: TRBD1; j_gene: TRBJ2-7; v_gene: TRBV5-1; CDR3nt: TGCGCCAGCAGCAGGGACAGGGGGACAGCCTACGAGCAGTACTTC; CDR3aa: CASSRDRGTAYEQYF
abundance: -; d_gene: -; j_gene: TRBJ1-2; v_gene: TRBV7-8; CDR3nt: TGTGCCAGCAGCCCCTCCGGCGGGGGGCGGGATGGCTACACCTTC; CDR3aa: CASSPSGGGRDGYTF
abundance: -; d_gene: -; j_gene: TRBJ2-1; v_gene: TRBV13; CDR3nt: TGTGCCAGCAGCTCCGGGGTGGGATCCAACAATGAGCAGTTCTTC; CDR3aa: CASSSGVGSNNEQFF
abundance: -; d_gene: TRBD1; j_gene: TRBJ2-7; v_gene: TRBV5-1; CDR3nt: TGCGCCAGCAGCTTGCGGGACAGGCTCTACGAGCAGTACTTC; CDR3aa: CASSLRDRLYEQYF
abundance: -; d_gene: -; j_gene: TRBJ2-5; v_gene: TRBV27; CDR3nt: TGTGCCAGCAGTCCACAGGTCACCCAAGAGACCCAGTACTTC; CDR3aa: CASSPQVTQETQYF
abundance: few; d_gene: TRBD2; j_gene: TRBJ2-3; v_gene: TRBV29-1; CDR3nt: TGCAGCGTTGAAGACCCCGAGACTAGCGGGGATAAACGATTAGGCACAGATACGCAGTATTTT; CDR3aa: CSVEDPETSGDKRLGTDTQYF
abundance: many; d_gene: TRBD1; j_gene: TRBJ1-1; v_gene: TRBV4-1; CDR3nt: TGCGCCAGCAGCCATCTGCCGGGACAGGGGGCGCACACTGAAGCTTTCTTT; CDR3aa: CASSHLPGQGAHTEAFF
abundance: -; d_gene: TRBD1; j_gene: TRBJ1-2; v_gene: TRBV30; CDR3nt: TGTGCCTGGAGTGTAGGACAGGGGGCAGGCTACACCTTC; CDR3aa: CAWSVGQGAGYTF
abundance: -; d_gene: -; j_gene: TRBJ1-1; v_gene: TRBV30; CDR3nt: TGTGCCTGGAGTTATGGAAACACTGAAGCTTTCTTT; CDR3aa: CAWSYGNTEAFF
abundance: -; d_gene: -; j_gene: TRBJ2-7; v_gene: TRBV15; CDR3nt: TGTGCCACCAGCAGAGGCCCGGAGGTGATCTACGAGCAGTACTTC; CDR3aa: CATSRGPEVIYEQYF
abundance: few; d_gene: -; j_gene: TRBJ1-1; v_gene: TRBV19; CDR3nt: TGTGCCAGTAGTAGGGGACCGGAAGCTTTCTTT; CDR3aa: CASSRGPEAFF
abundance: -; d_gene: TRBD1; j_gene: TRBJ2-3; v_gene: TRBV5-1; CDR3nt: TGCGCCAGCAGCCCGTGGACAGGGGGGTCCGTGGATACGCAGTATTTT; CDR3aa: CASSPWTGGSVDTQYF
abundance: -; d_gene: -; j_gene: TRBJ2-1; v_gene: TRBV15; CDR3nt: TGTGCCACCAACCGGCGGGAAGAGAGTTACAATGAGCAGTTCTTC; CDR3aa: CATNRREESYNEQFF
abundance: -; d_gene: -; j_gene: TRBJ1-1; v_gene: TRBV29-1; CDR3nt: TGCAGCGTAATCCAGGGAAGCACTGAAGCTTTCTTT; CDR3aa: CSVIQGSTEAFF
abundance: -; d_gene: -; j_gene: TRBJ2-1; v_gene: TRBV27; CDR3nt: TGTGCCAGCAGTTTACGGGGGTCCTACAATGAGCAGTTCTTC; CDR3aa: CASSLRGSYNEQFF
abundance: -; d_gene: -; j_gene: TRBJ1-1; v_gene: TRBV29-1; CDR3nt: TGCAGCGTTGATCATGTCACCGGGGACACTGAAGCTTTCTTT; CDR3aa: CSVDHVTGDTEAFF
abundance: few; d_gene: -; j_gene: TRBJ2-7; v_gene: TRBV27; CDR3nt: TGTGCCAGCAGCACCCGGAGACAGAACTACGAGCAGTACTTC; CDR3aa: CASSTRRQNYEQYF
abundance: -; d_gene: -; j_gene: TRBJ2-1; v_gene: TRBV12-5; CDR3nt: TGTGTATCCTCCGACAAAGCGGAGCAGTTCTTC; CDR3aa: CVSSDKAEQFF
abundance: -; d_gene: TRBD2; j_gene: TRBJ2-5; v_gene: TRBV25-1; CDR3nt: TGTGCCAGCAGTGTTGGACTAGCGGGAGGGAGGGGAGAGACCCAGTACTTC; CDR3aa: CASSVGLAGGRGETQYF
abundance: -; d_gene: TRBD1; j_gene: TRBJ2-7; v_gene: TRBV9; CDR3nt: TGTGCCAGCGCCGCTCGGGACAGGGGTATCGACGAGCAGTACTTC; CDR3aa: CASAARDRGIDEQYF
abundance: -; d_gene: TRBD2; j_gene: TRBJ2-1; v_gene: TRBV15; CDR3nt: TGTGCCACCACCGGGACTAGCGGAAACAATGAGCAGTTCTTC; CDR3aa: CATTGTSGNNEQFF
abundance: many; d_gene: -; j_gene: TRBJ2-7; v_gene: TRBV5-1; CDR3nt: TGCGCCAGCAGCCCACTAAGAGGGGCCACCTACGAGCAGTACTTC; CDR3aa: CASSPLRGATYEQYF